Below, 18 T cell receptor beta chains from the same sample are listed, as sequenced in a study of cytomegalovirus exposure and HLA in healthy donors. PCR primers comprised 60 Vbeta and 13 Jbeta primers. Sequenced by immunoSEQ multiplex PCR; TCRdb stores in-frame clones only, minus some. This sample has around 200,000 clones, with approximately 78% found just once. Sequencing was performed on PBMCs. These receptors were collected from a woman aged 18-29 years in good health and CMV-seronegative.

The chain carries TRBV28 and TRBJ1-3; 7 nucleotides line up with TRBD1. V lost 6 bases, J lost 8 bases, and 10 bases stayed unmatched. Germline V gives CDR1 MDHEN, CDR2 SYDVKM. This CDR3 comprises 14 residues. This chain's CDR3 is CASSPDRVVHTIYF. Written as DNA, the CDR3 is TGTGCCAGCAGCCCAGACAGGGTGGTGCACACCATATATTTT.

V gene TRBV2 combines with J gene TRBJ2-5, with 15 bases aligning to TRBD2. The CDR3 has 15 residues. V was clipped by 8 bases and J by 5 bases; unmatched bases: 6. Germline CDR1 SNHLY, CDR2 FYNNEI. The CDR3: CASRTSGGARETQYF. In DNA form, the CDR3 reads TGTGCCAGCCGGACTAGCGGGGGGGCCAGGGAGACCCAGTACTTC.

The CDR3 here is CASSLKAGDTGELFF. The DNA of the CDR3 is TGTGCCAGCAGCTTAAAAGCGGGAGACACCGGGGAGCTGTTTTTT. The gene calls are TRBV7-3 and TRBJ2-2; TRBD2 matches at 8 bases. The CDR3 extends over 15 amino acids. Germline lookup yields CDR1 SGHTA and CDR2 FQGTGA. V was clipped by 1 base and J by 3 bases; unmatched bases: 1.

The chain links TRBV7-2 to TRBJ2-7, with D unresolved. The length of the CDR3 is 13 residues. Germline CDR1 reads SGHTA; CDR2 reads FQGNSA. Trimming stripped 1 base from V and 3 bases from J, with 7 bases between. CDR3 nucleotides: TGTGCCAGCAGCTTAGGCCAGATCTACGAGCAGTACTTC. It is translated as CASSLGQIYEQYF. The full variable domain, in which reference TRBV7-2 and TRBJ2-7 provide the parts outside the CDR3, is GAGVSQSPSNKVTEKGKDVELRCDPISGHTALYWYRQSLGQGLEFLIYFQGNSAPDKSGLPSDRFSAERTGGSVSTLTIQRTQQEDSAVYLCASSLGQIYEQYFGPGTRLTVT.

This clone was counted only a few times. The V and J genes are TRBV2 and TRBJ1-1; D remains ambiguous. Germline V gene lookup returns CDR1 SNHLY and CDR2 FYNNEI. V was trimmed by 8 bases and J by 1 base, leaving 11 bases between them. This CDR3 contains 13 residues. The CDR3 DNA follows: TGTGCCAGCCATAATCAAGCGAACACTGAAGCTTTCTTT. Translation gives CASHNQANTEAFF.

The chain uses TRBV6-5 and TRBJ1-6; 8 bases agree with TRBD1. The CDR3 is 13 residues long. V trimming: 7 bases; J trimming: 9 bases; junction bases outside the gene matches: 5. The V gene's germline CDR1 is MNHEY and CDR2 SVGAGI. This CDR3 is CASTGQGSSPLHF. CDR3 nucleotides: TGTGCCAGCACCGGACAGGGTAGTTCACCCCTCCACTTT.

J is TRBJ1-1 and V is TRBV18, with a possible D match to TRBD1 (6 bases). Germline V CDR1 and CDR2: KGHSH, LQKENI. The ends were cut back, 0 bases at V and 7 bases at J, with 18 bases in the middle. This CDR3 spans 16 amino acids. This chain's CDR3 is CASSPPPFGGRYEAFF. The CDR3 DNA reads TGTGCCAGCTCACCACCCCCCTTCGGGGGGCGATATGAAGCTTTCTTT.

The DNA for the CDR3 is TGTGCCAGCAGCGGACTAGCGGGGGGGACCGGGGAGCTGTTTTTT. It specifies CASSGLAGGTGELFF. This chain connects TRBV6-1 to TRBJ2-2, with 15 bases identical to TRBD2. The CDR3 is 15 residues long. Germline V CDR1 and CDR2: MNHNS, SASEGT. The V segment lost 6 bases and the J segment 5 bases; nucleotides outside the gene matches: 1.

This sequence joins TRBV4-2 and TRBJ2-7; D remains unclear. The CDR3 totals 13 residues. Trimming stripped 3 bases from V and 5 bases from J, with 11 bases between. Germline V gene data show CDR1 as LGHNA and CDR2 as YNFKEQ. The CDR3 here is CASSHTDRDEQYF. CDR3 bases: TGTGCCAGCAGCCATACCGATAGAGACGAGCAGTACTTC.

This sequence joins TRBV12-2 and TRBJ1-5. TRBV12-2 is tagged as a pseudogene. This CDR3 comprises 17 residues. The CDR3: CASRPRTPGREDQPQHF. For the CDR3, the DNA is TGTGCAAGTCGCCCTAGAACCCCGGGCAGGGAGGATCAGCCCCAGCATTTT.

The chain is built from TRBV10-1 and TRBJ2-1, with 13 bases fitting TRBD2. The V gene end was trimmed by 2 bases and the J gene end by 4 bases; junction bases not matched to a gene: 5. The length of the CDR3 is 17 residues. Germline lookup yields CDR1 WNHNN and CDR2 SYGVQD (reference sequence). CDR3 nucleotides: TGCGCCAGCAGTGAGGGAACTAGCGGGAGGGGGTACAATGAGCAGTTCTTC. Protein: CASSEGTSGRGYNEQFF.

About this clone: Mismatch with germline at one junction end may stem from a read error. The chain is built from TRBV7-9 and TRBJ2-2; the D gene is possibly TRBD2 (7 bases). From germline, CDR1 is SEHNR and CDR2 FQNEAQ (reference sequence). The CDR3 length is 16 residues. The CDR3 DNA is TGTTCCAGCAGCCCTTGGGGGGGCTCGAACACCGGGGAGCTGTTTTTT. It is translated as CSSSPWGGSNTGELFF. The entire variable domain, with the rest obtained from reference TRBV7-9 and TRBJ2-2, is as follows: DTGVSQNPRHKITKRGQNVTFRCDPISEHNRLYWYRQTLGQGPEFLTYFQNEAQLEKSRLLSDRFSAERPKGSFSTLEIQRTEQGDSAMYLCSSSPWGGSNTGELFFGEGSRLTVL.

The rearrangement uses TRBV11-2 and TRBJ1-2; D unresolved. The CDR3 is 13 amino acids. V lost 10 bases, J lost 2 bases, and 14 bases lay in between. Germline V gene data show CDR1 as SGHAT and CDR2 as FQNNGV. The CDR3 spells CATSPDGNYGYTF. The CDR3 DNA reads as TGTGCCACCTCTCCCGACGGGAACTATGGCTACACCTTC. The whole variable domain, remainder taken from reference TRBV11-2 and TRBJ1-2, is EAGVAQSPRYKIIEKRQSVAFWCNPISGHATLYWYQQILGQGPKLLIQFQNNGVVDDSQLPKDRFSAERLKGVDSTLKIQPAKLEDSAVYLCATSPDGNYGYTFGSGTRLTVV.

The chain recombines TRBV18 with TRBJ1-6; 12 nucleotides line up with TRBD1. The germline V gene encodes CDR1 KGHSH and CDR2 LQKENI. CDR3 size: 19 residues. After removal of 1 base from V and 7 bases from J, the junction contained 11 bases not matched to a gene. CDR3 nucleotide sequence: TGTGCCAGCTCACCACTCGGGACAGGGGGCTTAAGGGTCAATTCACCCCTCCACTTT. It translates to CASSPLGTGGLRVNSPLHF.

The V call is TRBV18, the J call TRBJ2-7; 7 bases fit TRBD2. CDR1 and CDR2 (germline): KGHSH, LQKENI. V shed 2 bases, J shed 1 base, and the junction held 8 bases outside the gene matches. The CDR3 is 16 amino acids. The CDR3 is CASSPLPGGFSYEQYF. DNA of the CDR3: TGTGCCAGCTCACCATTACCCGGGGGGTTTTCCTACGAGCAGTACTTC.

This rearrangement joins TRBV5-1 to TRBJ2-1; TRBD2 matches 9 bases. Trimming removed 2 bases from V and 0 bases from J; junction bases left unmatched: 15. This CDR3 spans 20 amino acids. CDR1 is SGHRS, CDR2 YFSETQ, per germline. The CDR3 sequence: CASSFFSLYTLAGSYNEQFF. The CDR3 nucleotides are TGCGCCAGCAGCTTTTTTTCTCTCTACACACTAGCGGGCTCCTACAATGAGCAGTTCTTC.

This sequence joins TRBV29-1 and TRBJ1-1; 7 positions match TRBD1. The CDR3 totals 13 residues. CDR1 and CDR2 from the germline V gene are SQVTM and ANQGSEA. The ends lost 7 bases at V and 4 bases at J; junction bases unmatched: 9. CDR3 protein: CSAMDRPLTEAFF. DNA for the CDR3: TGCAGCGCTATGGACAGGCCCCTCACTGAAGCTTTCTTT.

The chain employs TRBV5-6 and TRBJ1-2; 9 nucleotides agree with TRBD1. Germline CDR1 SGHDT, CDR2 YYEEEE. After removal of 3 bases from V and 2 bases from J, the junction contained 5 bases not matched to a gene. This CDR3 has 15 amino acids. CDR3 DNA sequence: TGTGCCAGCAGCTCTACGGGACAGGGAAACTATGGCTACACCTTC. Its translation is CASSSTGQGNYGYTF.